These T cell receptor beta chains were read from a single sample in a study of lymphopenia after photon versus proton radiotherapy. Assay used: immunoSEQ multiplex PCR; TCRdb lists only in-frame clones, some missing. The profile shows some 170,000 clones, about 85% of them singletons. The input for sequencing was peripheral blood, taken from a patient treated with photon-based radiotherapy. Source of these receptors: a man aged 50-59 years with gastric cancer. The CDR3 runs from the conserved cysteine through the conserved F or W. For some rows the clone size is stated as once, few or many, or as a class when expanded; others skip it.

cdr3_aa: CASGTRAYEQYF
j_call: TRBJ2-7
v_call: TRBV28
clone_size: .

cdr3_aa: CASSEARGDYEQYF
j_call: TRBJ2-7
v_call: TRBV6-1
clone_size: .

cdr3_aa: CACRLAGYFEQYF
j_call: TRBJ2-7
v_call: TRBV30
clone_size: .

cdr3_aa: CASRHTGPYNEQFF
j_call: TRBJ2-1
v_call: TRBV6-1
clone_size: .

cdr3_aa: CAWSVRGHEQFF
j_call: TRBJ2-1
v_call: TRBV30
clone_size: few

cdr3_aa: CASTLGLGPQHF
j_call: TRBJ1-5
v_call: TRBV28
clone_size: .

cdr3_aa: CASSAGLAGGEHEQFF
j_call: TRBJ2-1
v_call: TRBV7-2
clone_size: .

cdr3_aa: CASRAGQRRCTDTQYF
j_call: TRBJ2-3
v_call: TRBV12-2
clone_size: once

cdr3_aa: CASSHGSKASNEQYF
j_call: TRBJ2-7
v_call: TRBV6-5
clone_size: .

cdr3_aa: CAWGTGGSGNTIYF
j_call: TRBJ1-3
v_call: TRBV30
clone_size: .

cdr3_aa: CASSPTSGRVGGTDTQYF
j_call: TRBJ2-3
v_call: TRBV7-2
clone_size: .

cdr3_aa: CASSSLSGRGNTQYF
j_call: TRBJ2-3
v_call: TRBV11-2
clone_size: .

cdr3_aa: CAISESTVGELFF
j_call: TRBJ2-2
v_call: TRBV10-3
clone_size: .

cdr3_aa: CAWSPGGIPGYTF
j_call: TRBJ1-2
v_call: TRBV30
clone_size: .

cdr3_aa: CASSGQLWDTEAFF
j_call: TRBJ1-1
v_call: TRBV9
clone_size: .

cdr3_aa: CASSLLAGGPYEQFF
j_call: TRBJ2-1
v_call: TRBV14
clone_size: .

cdr3_aa: CASSSDRDSNQPQHF
j_call: TRBJ1-5
v_call: TRBV28
clone_size: .

cdr3_aa: CASTRDGSPSNQPQHF
j_call: TRBJ1-5
v_call: TRBV19
clone_size: .

cdr3_aa: CASRPSGLFDNEQFF
j_call: TRBJ2-1
v_call: TRBV6-6
clone_size: once

cdr3_aa: CASSINVVADYEQYF
j_call: TRBJ2-7
v_call: TRBV19
clone_size: .

cdr3_aa: CASSLGTFRQIDEQFF
j_call: TRBJ2-1
v_call: TRBV5-1
clone_size: few

cdr3_aa: CASSLAVGMGYGYTF
j_call: TRBJ1-2
v_call: TRBV7-2
clone_size: .

cdr3_aa: CASSQESLVDNEQFF
j_call: TRBJ2-1
v_call: TRBV4-2
clone_size: .

cdr3_aa: CASSLFRLAGGQGYEQYF
j_call: TRBJ2-7
v_call: TRBV11-2
clone_size: .

cdr3_aa: CASSWDRGLGYGYTF
j_call: TRBJ1-2
v_call: TRBV5-5
clone_size: .

cdr3_aa: CATKQGVGTEAFF
j_call: TRBJ1-1
v_call: TRBV19
clone_size: .

cdr3_aa: CASSAASGVWVDTQYF
j_call: TRBJ2-3
v_call: TRBV6-4
clone_size: .

cdr3_aa: CASYPSGTRTDTQYF
j_call: TRBJ2-3
v_call: TRBV6-5
clone_size: .

cdr3_aa: CASSLVSAGVNTGELFF
j_call: TRBJ2-2
v_call: TRBV7-9
clone_size: .

cdr3_aa: CASSERTLGAYEQYF
j_call: TRBJ2-7
v_call: TRBV2
clone_size: .

cdr3_aa: CASSISSGNTEAFF
j_call: TRBJ1-1
v_call: TRBV19
clone_size: .

cdr3_aa: CASSETGWAKNIQYF
j_call: TRBJ2-4
v_call: TRBV6-1
clone_size: .

cdr3_aa: CASSYSVTVNTEAFF
j_call: TRBJ1-1
v_call: TRBV6-5
clone_size: .

cdr3_aa: CASSLFRPGLVADTQYF
j_call: TRBJ2-3
v_call: TRBV27
clone_size: .

cdr3_aa: CASSPSQPQHF
j_call: TRBJ1-5
v_call: TRBV18
clone_size: .

cdr3_aa: CASSYSTGQGNTIYF
j_call: TRBJ1-3
v_call: TRBV6-5
clone_size: .

cdr3_aa: CASSRTSGNSYEQYF
j_call: TRBJ2-7
v_call: TRBV7-2
clone_size: .

cdr3_aa: CASGDREGYGYTF
j_call: TRBJ1-2
v_call: TRBV12-2
clone_size: .

cdr3_aa: CASSRLAGNTGELFF
j_call: TRBJ2-2
v_call: TRBV7-6
clone_size: .

cdr3_aa: CASTRQGRTEAFF
j_call: TRBJ1-1
v_call: TRBV19
clone_size: .

cdr3_aa: CASSLASGSNEQYF
j_call: TRBJ2-7
v_call: TRBV11-3
clone_size: .

cdr3_aa: CASSIGRASTDTQYF
j_call: TRBJ2-3
v_call: TRBV19
clone_size: .

cdr3_aa: CASSIEAAARMNYGYTF
j_call: TRBJ1-2
v_call: TRBV19
clone_size: .

cdr3_aa: CASSRIRGGRGEQFF
j_call: TRBJ2-1
v_call: TRBV11-2
clone_size: .

cdr3_aa: CASSLPPNYEQYF
j_call: TRBJ2-7
v_call: TRBV19
clone_size: .